This TCR beta chain was sequenced for a study of blood T cell repertoires in COVID-19 (dated by TCRdb to the early 2020s). With regard to the full study: Collaborator samples came from the United States, Italy and Spain and covered acute and convalescent phases of COVID-19. A freely available public database, intended as a resource for researchers studying the immune response to SARS-CoV-2, is where the repertoires were released. The samples were drawn from the first 160 participants of the ongoing ImmuneRACE study and from over a thousand subjects provided by 6 global collaborators. The prospective study material was composed of cDNA or gDNA derived from T cells, B-cell-depleted T cells, or PBMCs. Nearly every sample came with metadata listing a de-identified subject ID, COVID-19 status, age in years and sex. Deeply sampled blood TCRbeta repertoires from subjects exposed to, actively infected with, or recovered from COVID-19 were included in the dataset. Where HLA class I and class II types were available, the types were taken from metadata supplied by the sample provider, not from assay-based typing. Paper-wide results and their limitations: Clinical and demographic metadata were provided uncurated, with the amount varying by source and participant.

The collaborating institutions used their own protocols to collect whole blood in K2EDTA tubes. For TCRbeta analysis, collaborators shipped samples as frozen whole blood, isolated PBMCs, or DNA extracted from either of those sample types. As concerns this clone: No cognate antigen has been identified for it. Within one base of it there is no much larger clone, and no base qualities were kept.

The immunoSEQ Assay, a bias-controlled multiplex PCR, was used to amplify TCRbeta CDR3 regions from genomic DNA. On the study's bioinformatics: Nucleated cell counts per sample were estimated from amplification of reference gene primers within the assay. Sequence reads were collapsed and filtered to measure the absolute abundance of every unique TCRbeta CDR3 rearrangement. For each sample, productive Simpson clonality was calculated as the square root of Simpson's diversity index across productive rearrangements. In TCRdb, the immuneACCESS table is reduced to in-frame sequences with V and J assigned. These tables do not hold every clone; where another copy was compared, an unresolved V gene accounts for under half, and the others remain unexplained. The DNA gave D and trimming, while V, J and clone size come from that table. This sample has around 150,000 clones in its table, and roughly 80% of those were observed once. Around 20% of the sample lies in the top ten.

Compared with germline, V lacks 0 bases and J lacks 4 bases; bases without a gene match: 7. The CDR3, from cysteine to phenylalanine, totals 16 residues. Only the CDR3 part of the read is kept: 48 bases, read in frame from the first base. In the germline V gene, CDR1 corresponds to SGHVS and CDR2 to FNYEAQ. The V gene is TRBV7-6 and the J gene is TRBJ1-1, and 8 bases in between align with TRBD1. The TCR comes from a woman older than 75 with acute or convalescent COVID-19. Input material: peripheral blood. The DNA sequence reads TGTGCCAGCAGCTTAGCCGTGACAGGGGTAGGCACTGAAGCTTTCTTT. Translated, it reads CASSLAVTGVGTEAFF.